Below are 15 T cell receptor beta chains sequenced from a single sample in a study of shared clonotypes between healthy human individuals. It was CD45RO-negative cells, positively selected for CCR7, that made up naive CD8 cells, with terminally differentiated effector memory CD45RA+ cells excluded. The protocol was immunoSEQ multiplex PCR, while the TCRdb copy is restricted to in-frame clones and leaves out a portion. This table holds roughly 1,800,000 clones, approximately 94% found once. The specimen sequenced was naive CD8+ T cells sorted from blood. These receptors were collected from a young man in good health.

To note about this clone: In the same sample, other DNA sequences code for this CDR3. V is TRBV30 and J is TRBJ1-2, with TRBD1 identical over 9 bases. The trim removed 3 bases at V and 4 bases at J, leaving 3 bases unmatched. The CDR3 runs 13 residues. The germline V gene has CDR1 GTSNPN and CDR2 SVGIG (reference sequence). The CDR3 protein is CAWSPTGGYGYTF. The CDR3 nucleotides are TGTGCCTGGAGCCCGACAGGGGGCTATGGCTACACCTTC. Filled out from reference TRBV30 and TRBJ1-2, the complete variable domain reads SQTIHQWPATLVQPVGSPLSLECTVEGTSNPNLYWYRQAAGRGLQLLFYSVGIGQISSEVPQNLSASRPQDRQFILSSKKLLLSDSGFYLCAWSPTGGYGYTFGSGTRLTVV.

The chain couples TRBV27 to TRBJ2-5; 10 nucleotides line up with TRBD1. The V segment lost 4 bases and the J segment 5 bases; nucleotides outside the gene matches: 16. Germline CDR1 is MNHEY and CDR2 is SMNVEV (reference sequence). The CDR3 loop spans 18 amino acids. CDR3 protein: CASSSRLSDRGSRETQYF. The CDR3, as DNA: TGTGCCAGCAGTTCCAGACTGTCGGACAGGGGGAGCCGTGAGACCCAGTACTTC.

Only a few counts were recorded for this clone. The rearrangement links TRBV28 to TRBJ1-5; 8 bases line up with TRBD1. The CDR3 covers 14 residues. V was clipped by 5 bases and J by 6 bases; unmatched bases: 6. Per germline, CDR1 MDHEN and CDR2 SYDVKM. CDR3 region: CASSHTGGGQPQHF. CDR3 nucleotide sequence: TGTGCCAGCAGTCATACAGGGGGAGGTCAGCCCCAGCATTTT.

This chain uses TRBV28 with TRBJ2-5; possible D gene TRBD1, 6 bases. The CDR3 covers 17 residues. The germline CDR1 and CDR2 sequences are MDHEN and SYDVKM. Trimming stripped 3 bases from V and 5 bases from J, with 22 bases between. The CDR3 protein is CASSFGLALGQGETQYF. The CDR3 DNA follows: TGTGCCAGCAGTTTCGGCCTAGCATTAGGGCAGGGGGAGACCCAGTACTTC.

This clone was seen a few times. The CDR3 region has the DNA TGCAGCGCCCTATCATCTAGCTCCTACGAGCAGTACTTC. Translating it yields CSALSSSSYEQYF. V and J are TRBV29-1 and TRBJ2-7; D is unclear. Germline-derived CDR1 and CDR2 are SQVTM and ANQGSEA. The V end was cut by 7 bases, the J end by 0 bases, with 13 bases between. This CDR3 contains 13 residues.

V is TRBV27 and J is TRBJ1-2, with D perhaps TRBD1 (5 bases). The CDR3 is 15 amino acids. Trimming took 6 bases from V and 0 from J, leaving 14 bases between them. Germline loops: CDR1 MNHEY, CDR2 SMNVEV (reference sequence). The CDR3 nucleotides are TGTGCCAGCAGCCTCACACCGACAGCTAACTATGGCTACACCTTC. As protein: CASSLTPTANYGYTF.

J is TRBJ1-6 and V is TRBV19; D might be TRBD1 (5 bases). V was cut by 9 bases and J by 6 bases, with 18 bases left in between. This CDR3 is built from 15 residues. Per germline, CDR1 LNHDA and CDR2 SQIVND (reference sequence). DNA of the CDR3: TGTGCCAGCTTATCATCCGGGGCAGGTAATTCACCCCTCCACTTT. It encodes CASLSSGAGNSPLHF.

The V and J genes are TRBV6-5 and TRBJ2-1; D is unclear. The germline CDR1 and CDR2 sequences are MNHEY and SVGAGI. V was trimmed by 4 bases and J by 4 bases, leaving 5 bases between them. There are 12 residues in the CDR3. The CDR3 reads CASSFGYNEQFF. The CDR3 DNA sequence: TGTGCCAGCAGTTTCGGGTACAATGAGCAGTTCTTC.

The chain uses TRBV28 and TRBJ2-3, with D unresolved. Trimming removed 2 bases from V and 4 bases from J, with 7 bases in between. The CDR3 loop spans 13 amino acids. Germline CDR1 reads MDHEN; CDR2 reads SYDVKM. The CDR3 loop reads CASSLDGADTQYF. The CDR3 DNA is TGTGCCAGCAGTTTAGACGGAGCAGATACGCAGTATTTT.

This clone has a handful of counts. This chain connects TRBV19 to TRBJ1-2, with TRBD1 matching 7 bases. V trimming: 9 bases; J trimming: 2 bases; junction bases outside the gene matches: 9. Looked up from germline, CDR1 is LNHDA and CDR2 is SQIVND (reference sequence). This CDR3 is built from 14 residues. This chain's CDR3 is CASRRGQTNYGYTF. CDR3 nucleotides: TGTGCCAGCAGGCGGGGACAGACCAACTATGGCTACACCTTC.

V is TRBV4-1 and J is TRBJ2-3; D gene uncertain. The CDR3 totals 14 residues. The ends were cut back, 3 bases at V and 0 bases at J, with 7 bases in the middle. Per germline, CDR1 MGHRA and CDR2 YSYEKL. This chain's CDR3 is CASSHDLSTDTQYF. In DNA, the CDR3 is TGCGCCAGCAGCCACGACTTAAGCACAGATACGCAGTATTTT.

The chain is built from TRBV6-6 and TRBJ1-2; tentatively, D is TRBD1 (6 bases). CDR1 is MNHNY, CDR2 SVGAGI, per germline (reference sequence). Trimming took 5 bases from V and 2 from J, leaving 12 bases between them. CDR3 length equals 14 residues. The CDR3 nucleotides are TGTGCCAGCAGTGACGTTGACAGGAACTATGGCTACACCTTC. Translation gives CASSDVDRNYGYTF.

This sequence joins TRBV7-9 and TRBJ2-3, with 12 bases fitting TRBD2. The ends lost 5 bases at V and 4 bases at J; junction bases unmatched: 7. Germline CDR1 is SEHNR and CDR2 is FQNEAQ (reference sequence). This CDR3 has 16 amino acids. Here the CDR3 reads CASSAFLAGGPDTQYF. The CDR3 nucleotides read TGTGCCAGCAGCGCCTTCCTAGCGGGGGGGCCAGATACGCAGTATTTT.

To note about this clone: The sample carries other DNA sequences with the same CDR3. The genes are TRBV28 and TRBJ2-5; D remains ambiguous. This CDR3 is 13 amino acids long. In germline, CDR1 is MDHEN, CDR2 SYDVKM. Trimming removed 5 bases at V and 5 bases at J, with 12 bases between. In DNA, the CDR3 is TGTGCCAGCAGTCTTTTTAGACGGGAGACCCAGTACTTC. Protein: CASSLFRRETQYF. Drawing the rest from reference TRBV28 and TRBJ2-5, the complete variable domain is DVKVTQSSRYLVKRTGEKVFLECVQDMDHENMFWYRQDPGLGLRLIYFSYDVKMKEKGDIPEGYSVSREKKERFSLILESASTNQTSMYLCASSLFRRETQYFGPGTRLLVL.

For this clone: The same CDR3 also results from other DNA sequences found in this sample. This sequence joins TRBV19 and TRBJ2-2; no clear D gene. This CDR3 is 14 amino acids long. Trimming took off 3 bases at V and 2 bases at J, with 7 bases between the two ends. The germline V gene encodes CDR1 LNHDA and CDR2 SQIVND (reference sequence). CDR3 amino acids: CASSIVGNTGELFF. CDR3 bases: TGTGCCAGTAGTATTGTGGGAAACACCGGGGAGCTGTTTTTT.